The text below deals with one TCR beta chain. The data originate from a study of sequential checkpoint blockade in melanoma. Study-level information: Patients were randomized 1:1 to nivolumab-then-ipilimumab or ipilimumab-then-nivolumab first-line. Both treatment sequences were followed by maintenance nivolumab.

Assay used: immunoSEQ multiplex PCR; TCRdb lists only in-frame clones, some missing. The sample carries about 22,000 clones, around 80% recorded once. The V end lost 4 bases, the J end lost 4 bases, and 5 bases lay between the germline ends. Germline CDR1 is SGDLS and CDR2 is YYNGEE. The CDR3 sequence is 12 residues long. Treatment reported: randomized to nivolumab then ipilimumab (arm A) or the reverse (arm B). None of the patients previously received DNA-damaging chemotherapy. Live CD3+CD8+ CD19− CD56− cells were sorted from PBMCs. The chain couples TRBV9 to TRBJ1-4; D is unresolved. The sequences come from CD8+ T cells sorted from blood (inferred from file names), collected from a patient given nivolumab and ipilimumab in sequence. This TCR was sampled from a human donor with melanoma. The CDR3, as DNA: TGTGCCAGCAGCTTCTTTAATGAAAAACTGTTTTTT. Translation gives CASSFFNEKLFF.